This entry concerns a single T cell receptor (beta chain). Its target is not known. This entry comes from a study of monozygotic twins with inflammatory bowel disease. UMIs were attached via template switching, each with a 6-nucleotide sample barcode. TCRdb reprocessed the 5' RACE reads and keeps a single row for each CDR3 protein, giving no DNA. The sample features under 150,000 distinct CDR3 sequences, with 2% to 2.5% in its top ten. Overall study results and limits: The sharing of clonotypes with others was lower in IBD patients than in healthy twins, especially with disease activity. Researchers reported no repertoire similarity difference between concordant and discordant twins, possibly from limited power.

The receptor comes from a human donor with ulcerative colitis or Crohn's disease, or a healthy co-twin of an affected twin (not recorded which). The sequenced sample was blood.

This CDR3 reads CASSKRSGGHVNTGELFF. The rearrangement links TRBV19 to TRBJ2-2; TCRdb gives TRBD1 as the D gene, but with no DNA this cannot be confirmed. CDR3 length: 18 residues. Germline lookup yields CDR1 LNHDA and CDR2 SQIVND (reference sequence). The full variable domain, in which reference TRBV19 and TRBJ2-2 provide the parts outside the CDR3, is DGGITQSPKYLFRKEGQNVTLSCEQNLNHDAMYWYRQDPGQGLRLIYYSQIVNDFQKGDIAEGYSVSREKKESFPLTVTSAQKNPTAFYLCASSKRSGGHVNTGELFFGEGSRLTVL.